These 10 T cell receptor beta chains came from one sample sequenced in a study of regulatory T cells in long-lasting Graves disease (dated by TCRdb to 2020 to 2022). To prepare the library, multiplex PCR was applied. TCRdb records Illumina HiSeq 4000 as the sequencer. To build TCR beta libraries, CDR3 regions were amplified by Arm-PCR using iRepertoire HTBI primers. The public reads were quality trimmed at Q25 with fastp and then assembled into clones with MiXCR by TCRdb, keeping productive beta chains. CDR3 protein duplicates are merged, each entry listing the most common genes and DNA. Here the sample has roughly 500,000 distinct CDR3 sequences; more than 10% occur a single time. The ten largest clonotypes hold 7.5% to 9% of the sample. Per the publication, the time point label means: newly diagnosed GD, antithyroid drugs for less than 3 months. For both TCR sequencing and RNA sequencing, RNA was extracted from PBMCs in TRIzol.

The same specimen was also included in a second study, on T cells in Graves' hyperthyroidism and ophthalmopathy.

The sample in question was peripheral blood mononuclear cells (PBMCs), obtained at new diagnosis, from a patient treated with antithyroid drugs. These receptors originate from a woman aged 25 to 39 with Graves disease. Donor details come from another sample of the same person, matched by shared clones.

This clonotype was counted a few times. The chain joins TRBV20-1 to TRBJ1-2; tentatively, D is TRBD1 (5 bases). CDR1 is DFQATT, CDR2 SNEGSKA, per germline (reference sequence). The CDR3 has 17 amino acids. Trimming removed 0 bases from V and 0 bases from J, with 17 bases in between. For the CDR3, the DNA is TGCAGTGCTAGAGATCGAGAAGAGGGGAGGGCTAACTATGGCTACACCTTC. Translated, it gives CSARDREEGRANYGYTF.

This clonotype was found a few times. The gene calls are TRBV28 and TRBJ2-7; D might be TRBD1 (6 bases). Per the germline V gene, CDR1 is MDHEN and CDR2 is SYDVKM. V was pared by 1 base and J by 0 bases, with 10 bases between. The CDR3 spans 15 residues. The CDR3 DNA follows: TGTGCCAGCAGTTTATCAGGGGTCACCTCCTACGAGCAGTACTTC. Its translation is CASSLSGVTSYEQYF. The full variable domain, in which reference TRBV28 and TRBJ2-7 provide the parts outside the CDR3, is DVKVTQSSRYLVKRTGEKVFLECVQDMDHENMFWYRQDPGLGLRLIYFSYDVKMKEKGDIPEGYSVSREKKERFSLILESASTNQTSMYLCASSLSGVTSYEQYFGPGTRLTVT.

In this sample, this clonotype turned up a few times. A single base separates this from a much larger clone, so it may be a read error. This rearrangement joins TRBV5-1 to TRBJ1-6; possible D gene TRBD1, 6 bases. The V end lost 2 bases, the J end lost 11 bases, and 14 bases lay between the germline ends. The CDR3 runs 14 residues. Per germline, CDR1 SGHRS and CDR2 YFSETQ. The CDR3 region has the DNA TGCGCCAGCAGCTTACAGGGACGGAATGCACCCCTCCACTTT. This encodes CASSLQGRNAPLHF.

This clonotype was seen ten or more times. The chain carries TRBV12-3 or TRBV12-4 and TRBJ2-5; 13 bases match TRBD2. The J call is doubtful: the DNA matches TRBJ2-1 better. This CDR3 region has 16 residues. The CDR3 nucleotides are TGTGCCAGCAGTACGCGGACTAGCGGGAGAGAGAATGAGCAGTTCTTC. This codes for CASSTRTSGRENEQFF.

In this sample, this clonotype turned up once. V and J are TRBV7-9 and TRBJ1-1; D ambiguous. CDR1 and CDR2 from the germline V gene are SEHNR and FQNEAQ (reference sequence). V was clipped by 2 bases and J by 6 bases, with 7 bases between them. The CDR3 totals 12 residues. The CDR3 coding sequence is TGTGCCAGCAGCTTACATTCGGCTGAAGCTTTCTTT. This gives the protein CASSLHSAEAFF.

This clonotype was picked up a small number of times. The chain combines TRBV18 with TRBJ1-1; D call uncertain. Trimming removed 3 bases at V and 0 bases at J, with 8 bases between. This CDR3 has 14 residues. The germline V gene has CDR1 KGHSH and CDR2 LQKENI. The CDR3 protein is CASSPHPVNTEAFF. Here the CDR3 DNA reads TGTGCCAGCTCACCCCACCCGGTGAACACTGAAGCTTTCTTT.

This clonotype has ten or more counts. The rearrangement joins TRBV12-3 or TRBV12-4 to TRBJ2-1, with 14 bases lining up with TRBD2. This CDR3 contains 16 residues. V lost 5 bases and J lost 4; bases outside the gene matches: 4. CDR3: CASSKGLAGAYNEQFF. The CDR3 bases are TGTGCCAGCAGTAAGGGACTAGCGGGGGCGTACAATGAGCAGTTCTTC.

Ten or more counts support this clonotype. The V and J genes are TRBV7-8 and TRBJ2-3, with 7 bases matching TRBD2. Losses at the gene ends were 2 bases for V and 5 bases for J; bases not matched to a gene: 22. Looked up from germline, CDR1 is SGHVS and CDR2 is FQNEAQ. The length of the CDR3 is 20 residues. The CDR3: CASSLLWGNLADPTGDTQYF. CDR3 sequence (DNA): TGTGCCAGCAGCTTACTCTGGGGGAACCTAGCGGACCCAACCGGAGATACGCAGTATTTT.

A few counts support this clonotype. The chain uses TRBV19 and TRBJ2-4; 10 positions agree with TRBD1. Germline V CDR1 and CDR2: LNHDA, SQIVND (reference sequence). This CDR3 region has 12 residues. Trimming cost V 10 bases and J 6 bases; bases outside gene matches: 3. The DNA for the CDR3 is TGTGCCACCGGGACAGGGGTAAACATTCAGTACTTC. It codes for CATGTGVNIQYF.

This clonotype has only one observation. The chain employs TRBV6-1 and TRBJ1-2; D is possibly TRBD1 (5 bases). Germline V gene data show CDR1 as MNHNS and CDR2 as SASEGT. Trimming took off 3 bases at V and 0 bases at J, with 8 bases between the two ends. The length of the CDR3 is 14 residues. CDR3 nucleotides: TGTGCCAGCAGTGAGGGGCCGTCTAACTATGGCTACACCTTC. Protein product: CASSEGPSNYGYTF.